The next 17 T cell receptor beta chains were all read from a single sample in a study of beta chain features in type 1 diabetes. What was sequenced were expressed TCRB transcripts, since all of the isolated RNA had been reverse transcribed. TCRdb's table, derived via immunoSEQ multiplex PCR, lists solely in-frame clones and lacks some. Here the sample spans some 220,000 clones, about a tenth being singletons. The sample was central memory CD4+ T cells from blood. Receptors originate from a man in his late teens or twenties in good health.

In its sample, this clone was seen a few times. The chain has TRBV7-2 and TRBJ2-7; D possibly corresponds to TRBD1 (6 bases). Germline CDR1 SGHTA, CDR2 FQGNSA. This CDR3 contains 14 residues. V lost 4 bases and J lost 6, with 16 bases in between. CDR3 bases: TGTGCCAGCAGCTCGGACAGCTTCCTGGTCGAGCAGTACTTC. This codes for CASSSDSFLVEQYF.

This rearrangement joins TRBV27 to TRBJ2-7, with 7 bases aligning to TRBD1. V lost 5 bases and J lost 3; bases outside the gene matches: 10. The CDR3 spans 15 residues. The germline V gene has CDR1 MNHEY and CDR2 SMNVEV (reference sequence). CDR3 protein: CASSPSGTEDYEQYF. The DNA of the CDR3 is TGTGCCAGCAGTCCCTCCGGGACAGAAGACTACGAGCAGTACTTC.

In DNA form, the CDR3 reads TGTGCCAGCAGCTTGGGGAGAACCCCAAGGCCCCAGCATTTT. Its translation is CASSLGRTPRPQHF. V gene TRBV7-8 combines with J gene TRBJ1-5; no clear D. The CDR3 loop spans 14 amino acids. Germline V gene data show CDR1 as SGHVS and CDR2 as FQNEAQ. The V and J ends lost 3 bases and 9 bases respectively, with 15 bases between them.

This clone was seen a few times. This sequence joins TRBV28 and TRBJ2-7, with TRBD2 identical over 13 bases. J lost 2 bases, V lost 7 bases, and 8 bases had no gene match. The CDR3 contains 16 residues. CDR1 and CDR2 (germline): MDHEN, SYDVKM. The CDR3 DNA reads as TGTGCCAGCAAGCGTAGGGGACTAGCGGGACCCTACGAGCAGTACTTC. Amino acid sequence: CASKRRGLAGPYEQYF.

This clone has just a few counts. The V gene is TRBV7-2, the J gene TRBJ2-1; D assignment may be TRBD1 or TRBD2 (5 bases each). CDR1 and CDR2 (germline): SGHTA, FQGNSA. The CDR3 is made up of 16 amino acids. Trimming took 2 bases from V and 6 from J, leaving 17 bases between them. The CDR3 loop is CASSLLPGPLSNEQFF. CDR3 in DNA: TGTGCCAGCAGCTTACTCCCGGGACCCTTGAGCAATGAGCAGTTCTTC. The full variable domain, rest sourced from reference TRBV7-2 and TRBJ2-1, is GAGVSQSPSNKVTEKGKDVELRCDPISGHTALYWYRQSLGQGLEFLIYFQGNSAPDKSGLPSDRFSAERTGGSVSTLTIQRTQQEDSAVYLCASSLLPGPLSNEQFFGPGTRLTVL.

This chain uses TRBV7-3 with TRBJ2-7, with D unresolved. The CDR3 is 15 amino acids. Germline CDR1 reads SGHTA; CDR2 reads FQGTGA. Trimming shortened V by 2 bases and J by 2 bases, and 13 bases separated the two germline ends. This CDR3 reads CASSLGRIPPYEQYF. The DNA of the CDR3 is TGTGCCAGCAGCTTAGGACGTATCCCTCCCTACGAGCAGTACTTC.

The sample holds a few counts of this clone. This rearrangement joins TRBV19 to TRBJ2-1; TRBD1 or TRBD2 may be the D gene (5 bases each). The CDR3 is 14 residues long. The germline gives CDR1 LNHDA, CDR2 SQIVND (reference sequence). V was trimmed by 7 bases and J by 5 bases, leaving 15 bases between them. The CDR3 protein is CASIGLGRDNEQFF. The DNA for the CDR3 is TGTGCCAGTATCGGACTCGGCAGGGACAATGAGCAGTTCTTC.

This clone was counted ten times or more. This specimen includes other DNA sequences encoding the same CDR3. This chain joins TRBV7-2 and TRBJ2-1; D is possibly TRBD2 (6 bases). The CDR3 runs to 12 residues. Between the trimmed V and J ends, which lost 6 bases and 10 bases, there was a span of 13 bases. Germline assignment: CDR1 SGHTA and CDR2 FQGNSA. CDR3 DNA: TGTGCCAGCAGTCGAGCGGGTCGAGAGCAGTTCTTC. It is translated as CASSRAGREQFF. The full variable domain, with the rest looked up from reference TRBV7-2 and TRBJ2-1, is GAGVSQSPSNKVTEKGKDVELRCDPISGHTALYWYRQSLGQGLEFLIYFQGNSAPDKSGLPSDRFSAERTGGSVSTLTIQRTQQEDSAVYLCASSRAGREQFFGPGTRLTVL.

The gene calls are TRBV30 and TRBJ1-1; the D gene is possibly TRBD1 (5 bases). CDR3 size: 13 residues. With 0 bases removed from V and 6 bases from J, the gap between germline ends came to 11 bases. The V gene's germline CDR1 is GTSNPN and CDR2 SVGIG (reference sequence). This CDR3 reads CAWSVFGAAEAFF. The CDR3 DNA reads TGTGCCTGGAGTGTATTCGGGGCCGCTGAAGCTTTCTTT.

This chain uses TRBV15 with TRBJ2-7; unclear D gene. The germline V gene encodes CDR1 LNHNV and CDR2 YYDKDF (reference sequence). Between the trimmed V and J ends, which lost 0 bases and 2 bases, there was a span of 17 bases. This CDR3 is 17 amino acids long. The CDR3 sequence: CATSRDSVADTPYEQYF. The CDR3 bases are TGTGCCACCAGCAGAGATAGTGTGGCAGACACACCCTACGAGCAGTACTTC.

This clone has only a few counts. The rearrangement uses TRBV4-3 and TRBJ2-5; no clear D gene. Germline CDR1 reads LGHNA; CDR2 reads YSLEER. The V and J ends lost 1 base and 5 bases respectively, with 17 bases between them. This CDR3 is 16 amino acids long. CDR3 coding DNA: TGCGCCAGCAGCCAAGTGAATCTTGGATTCTCGGAGACCCAGTACTTC. This sequence encodes CASSQVNLGFSETQYF.

The rearrangement joins TRBV1 to TRBJ1-1; TRBD1, the table's D call, was not compared with the DNA. TRBV1 is annotated as a pseudogene. This CDR3 region has 14 residues. CDR3 sequence: CTSSRGQGGTEAFF. In DNA, the CDR3 is TGCACCAGCAGCCGGGGTCAGGGGGGCACTGAAGCTTTCTTT.

The rearrangement joins TRBV7-9 to TRBJ2-1; 12 bases match TRBD2. Losses at the gene ends were 9 bases for V and 13 bases for J; bases not matched to a gene: 10. The germline CDR1 and CDR2 sequences are SEHNR and FQNEAQ (reference sequence). The CDR3 loop spans 13 amino acids. The CDR3 spells CARGLAGGREQFF. CDR3 bases: TGTGCCAGAGGCCTAGCGGGAGGGAGGGAACAGTTCTTC.

This clone has at least ten counts. This chain links TRBV30 with TRBJ1-2; D unclear. Germline V lookup: CDR1 GTSNPN, CDR2 SVGIG (reference sequence). With 3 bases removed from V and 5 bases from J, the gap between germline ends came to 16 bases. This CDR3 has 14 amino acids. The CDR3 sequence: CAWSPRAEAYGYTF. Here the CDR3 DNA reads TGTGCCTGGAGCCCCCGGGCGGAGGCTTATGGCTACACCTTC.

This chain uses TRBV5-1 with TRBJ1-5, with 8 bases aligning to TRBD1. The CDR3 runs 16 residues. Per the germline V gene, CDR1 is SGHRS and CDR2 is YFSETQ. The ends lost 4 bases at V and 3 bases at J; junction bases unmatched: 9. The CDR3 region has the DNA TGCGCCAGCAGCGTTGGGACAGGCCAACTCAATCAGCCCCAGCATTTT. It translates to CASSVGTGQLNQPQHF.

In its sample, this clone was seen a few times. V and J are TRBV6-5 and TRBJ2-6; D gene uncertain. The CDR3 extends over 14 amino acids. V was cut by 6 bases and J by 0 bases, with 6 bases left in between. The germline V gene has CDR1 MNHEY and CDR2 SVGAGI. The CDR3 DNA follows: TGTGCCAGCAGGGACCACTCTGGGGCCAACGTCCTGACTTTC. This gives the protein CASRDHSGANVLTF.

This clone was picked up a small number of times. The rearrangement joins TRBV27 to TRBJ2-1; 10 bases agree with TRBD1. The CDR3 sequence is 17 residues long. Unmatched junction bases numbered 11, after V lost 6 bases and J lost 3 bases. Germline CDR1 MNHEY, CDR2 SMNVEV (reference sequence). In nucleotides, the CDR3 is TGTGCCAGCAGGGGCCTCTTGACAGGGGGCTTCTACAATGAGCAGTTCTTC. It yields the protein CASRGLLTGGFYNEQFF.